The rows below give T cell receptor beta chains drawn from one sample of a study of T cell responses to AZD1222 COVID-19 vaccine. The protocol was immunoSEQ multiplex PCR, while the TCRdb copy is restricted to in-frame clones and leaves out a portion. The profile shows under 100,000 clones, under 95% of them singletons. The source material was peripheral blood, sampled on day 0 of MenACWY control vaccination. The receptors originated from an adult in good health. CDR3s include the opening cysteine and the closing phenylalanine or tryptophan. Each record gives: D gene, clone size, J gene, V gene, CDR3 DNA, CDR3 protein. A D gene is named only where the DNA matches it firmly. Not every row has a clone size; where given, it reads once, few, many or a size class.

TRBD2 . TRBJ2-1 TRBV7-3 TGTGCCAGCAGCCTGGGACTAGCGGGACTCAATGAGCAGTTCTTC CASSLGLAGLNEQFF
TRBD1 . TRBJ1-1 TRBV11-3 TGTGCCAGCAGCTGGACAGGGAACACTGAAGCTTTCTTT CASSWTGNTEAFF
TRBD2 . TRBJ2-4 TRBV7-2 TGTGCCAGCAGCTTAGCCCTAGCGGGGGGGGTAGGCAGAAACATTCAGTACTTC CASSLALAGGVGRNIQYF
TRBD2 . TRBJ2-5 TRBV7-6 TGTGCCAGCAGCCTTTCTAGCGGGGGGCCGCGGGAGACCCAGTACTTC CASSLSSGGPRETQYF
TRBD2 . TRBJ2-2 TRBV7-9 TGTGCCAGCAGCCGAACTTTAGCGGGGTTCGGGGAGCTGTTTTTT CASSRTLAGFGELFF
TRBD1 . TRBJ1-6 TRBV6-2/TRBV6-3 TGTGCCAGCAGTGTCGGGACAGCGCATAATTCACCCCTCCACTTT CASSVGTAHNSPLHF
. . TRBJ2-5 TRBV3-1/TRBV3-2 TGTGCCAGCAGCCCCCGTCCCCTTGGGGGAGAGACCCAGTACTTC CASSPRPLGGETQYF
. . TRBJ1-3 TRBV7-9 TGTGCCAGCAGCTTTTTTTTCGGGAGCTCTGGAAACACCATATATTTT CASSFFFGSSGNTIYF
. . TRBJ2-3 TRBV5-6 TGTGCCAGCAGCAAACAGGGTGCCGGCACAGATACGCAGTATTTT CASSKQGAGTDTQYF
TRBD1 . TRBJ2-7 TRBV27 TGTGCCAGCAGTTTATATGGCGTGGGGACAGGGGGCGGTGGCGAGCAGTACTTC CASSLYGVGTGGGGEQYF
. . TRBJ2-2 TRBV28 TGTGCCAGCTCGCGGGGCGGAAACACCGGGGAGCTGTTTTTT CASSRGGNTGELFF
. . TRBJ2-7 TRBV5-1 TGCGCCAGCAGCTCGGGGGACAGTAACAGGGGCGAGCAGTACTTC CASSSGDSNRGEQYF
. . TRBJ2-5 TRBV19 TGTGCCAGTAGTATACGGGCCTGGGGGGAGACCCAGTACTTC CASSIRAWGETQYF
. . TRBJ1-1 TRBV3-1/TRBV3-2 TGTGCCAGCAGCCATAGGGCCCACACTGAAGCTTTCTTT CASSHRAHTEAFF
TRBD2 . TRBJ2-2 TRBV30 TGTGCCTGGAGTGTAGGGCTAGCGGGCACCGGGGAGCTGTTTTTT CAWSVGLAGTGELFF
TRBD1 once TRBJ1-6 TRBV6-1 TGTGCCAGCAGTGAAAGGGACAGGGGAAGAAATTCACCCCTCCACTTT CASSERDRGRNSPLHF
. . TRBJ1-2 TRBV15 TGTGCCACCAGCAGTTCCCAAGGACAGCGCCAACCTTTCTATGGCTACACCTTC CATSSSQGQRQPFYGYTF
TRBD2 . TRBJ2-2 TRBV7-3 TGTGCCAGCAGCTCCGGGACTAGCTTAGGCGGGGAGCTGTTTTTT CASSSGTSLGGELFF
. . TRBJ1-4 TRBV9 TGTGCCAGCAGCGGGGACGGGACTAATGAAAAACTGTTTTTT CASSGDGTNEKLFF
. . TRBJ2-1 TRBV5-4 TGTGCCAGCAGCTTGGACGTGATCAATGAGCAGTTCTTC CASSLDVINEQFF
TRBD1 . TRBJ1-1 TRBV6-5 TGTGCCAGCAGGCTACTAACAGGGGATGCTTTCTTT CASRLLTGDAFF
TRBD2 . TRBJ2-3 TRBV3-1/TRBV3-2 TGTGCCAGCAGCCAAGAAGGACTAGCGGGGGGCGGCACAGATACGCAGTATTTT CASSQEGLAGGGTDTQYF
TRBD2 . TRBJ2-5 TRBV5-7 TGTGCCAGCAGCTTGGCGACGGGAGGGCCTAAGGAGACCCAGTACTTC CASSLATGGPKETQYF
. . TRBJ1-6 TRBV9 TGTGCCAGCAGCGCGGGGACGGTCTATAATTCACCCCTCCACTTT CASSAGTVYNSPLHF
. few TRBJ2-7 TRBV5-1 TGCGCCAGCAGCTTGGCCGACAGGTACGAGCAGTACTTC CASSLADRYEQYF
. once TRBJ1-1 TRBV7-3 TGTGCCAGCAGCTTAACGAGGGAGAACACTGAAGCTTTCTTT CASSLTRENTEAFF
. . TRBJ2-1 TRBV19 TGTGCCAGTAGTATAGATCTATCGGGTAATGAGCAGTTCTTC CASSIDLSGNEQFF
. . TRBJ2-6 TRBV7-9 TGTGCCAGCACTGGGGCCAACGTCCTGACTTTC CASTGANVLTF
. . TRBJ1-3 TRBV9 TGTGCCAGCCAGAGGGGGGGCCACTCTGGAAACACCATATATTTT CASQRGGHSGNTIYF
TRBD2 . TRBJ2-7 TRBV7-6 TGTGCCAGCAGCTTAACCGGGACTAGCGGGACCTACGAGCAGTACTTC CASSLTGTSGTYEQYF